This T cell receptor beta chain was retrieved from a study of cytomegalovirus exposure and HLA in healthy donors. 60 Vbeta and 13 Jbeta primers were used in PCR. Sequencing used immunoSEQ multiplex PCR; TCRdb keeps in-frame clones, though not all of them. This sample has about 150,000 clones, with 70% to 90% found just once. The sequence was obtained from a man aged 25 to 40 in good health and CMV-seropositive. Sequenced input: PBMCs.

The CDR3 loop is CASSYGSNEQFF. The CDR3 DNA is TGTGCCAGCAGTTATGGCTCTAATGAGCAGTTCTTC. This sequence joins TRBV6-6 and TRBJ2-1, with D hard to call. The germline gives CDR1 MNHNY, CDR2 SVGAGI (reference sequence). This CDR3 comprises 12 residues. The germline V and J ends were trimmed by 3 bases and 7 bases, with 7 bases remaining between them.